The 31 T cell receptor beta chains in this list originate from one sample, sequenced in a study of T cells after somatic rescue of genetic block. The table came from immunoSEQ multiplex PCR; TCRdb's copy has only in-frame clones and leaves some out. Of some 90,000 clones in the sample, 70% to 90% were seen once. Sequencing input: peripheral blood mononuclear cells (PBMCs). The source is a woman aged 18-35 years.

The chain recombines TRBV28 with TRBJ1-2; D may be TRBD1 (5 bases). This CDR3 contains 14 residues. In germline, CDR1 is MDHEN, CDR2 SYDVKM. The V and J ends lost 2 bases and 8 bases respectively, with 15 bases between them. The CDR3 bases are TGTGCCAGCAGTTTAATTAGGGCCCAGGGAGGCTACACCTTC. Translating gives CASSLIRAQGGYTF.

The V gene is TRBV18, the J gene TRBJ1-5, with D maybe TRBD1 (6 bases). Trimming left V 3 bases short and J 0 bases short, with 12 bases between. There are 16 residues in the CDR3. Germline values: CDR1 KGHSH, CDR2 LQKENI. The CDR3 nucleotides read TGTGCCAGCTCACCGCTCGGACAGATTAGCAATCAGCCCCAGCATTTT. It is translated as CASSPLGQISNQPQHF.

V usage is TRBV4-2 and J usage is TRBJ1-5; TRBD1 agrees at 9 bases. The CDR3 consists of 14 residues. Germline assignment: CDR1 LGHNA and CDR2 YNFKEQ. The J segment lost 7 bases and the V segment lost 3 bases, leaving 4 bases of the junction unmatched. The CDR3 is CASSQGQGEQPQHF. For the CDR3, the DNA is TGTGCCAGCAGCCAGGGACAGGGAGAACAGCCCCAGCATTTT.

This sequence joins TRBV5-4 and TRBJ1-1; 10 positions agree with TRBD1. Germline lookup yields CDR1 SGHNT and CDR2 YYREEE (reference sequence). The CDR3 runs to 18 residues. The trim removed 3 bases at V and 0 bases at J, leaving 11 bases unmatched. CDR3 in amino acids: CASSSGQGGNIMNTEAFF. The CDR3 region has the DNA TGTGCCAGCAGCTCCGGACAGGGGGGTAACATTATGAACACTGAAGCTTTCTTT. Full variable domain (missing parts from reference TRBV5-4 and TRBJ1-1): ETGVTQSPTHLIKTRGQQVTLRCSSQSGHNTVSWYQQALGQGPQFIFQYYREEENGRGNFPPRFSGLQFPNYSSELNVNALELDDSALYLCASSSGQGGNIMNTEAFFGQGTRLTVV.

The chain combines TRBV6-4 with TRBJ2-3; 11 bases line up with TRBD2. J lost 6 bases, V lost 4 bases, and 9 bases had no gene match. This CDR3 region has 16 residues. From germline, CDR1 is MRHNA and CDR2 SNTAGT. The CDR3 is CASSATVAGGPDTQYF. DNA for the CDR3: TGTGCCAGCAGTGCGACCGTAGCGGGAGGGCCGGATACGCAGTATTTT.

The count of this clone is one. The chain recombines TRBV4-2 with TRBJ2-3; 7 bases match TRBD2. CDR3 length: 17 amino acids. The trim removed 4 bases at V and 2 bases at J, leaving 12 bases unmatched. In germline, CDR1 is LGHNA, CDR2 YNFKEQ. The CDR3 spells CASSLGAASGYTDTQYF. The CDR3 bases are TGTGCCAGCAGCCTGGGAGCGGCTAGCGGCTACACAGATACGCAGTATTTT.

This CDR3 reads CASSGTGGTNEKLFF. CDR3 nucleotides: TGTGCCAGCAGCGGGACAGGGGGAACTAATGAAAAACTGTTTTTT. The chain is built from TRBV5-4 and TRBJ1-4; 11 bases align to TRBD1. Germline V gene sequence: CDR1 SGHNT, CDR2 YYREEE (reference sequence). The CDR3 totals 15 residues. Unmatched junction bases numbered 0, after V lost 4 bases and J lost 1 base.

The chain joins TRBV27 to TRBJ1-2; 7 bases are a match to TRBD1. This CDR3 is 13 amino acids long. The germline V gene has CDR1 MNHEY and CDR2 SMNVEV (reference sequence). The V and J ends lost 6 bases and 4 bases, in that order; junction bases with no gene match: 5. The CDR3 sequence is CASSHRGGYGYTF. CDR3 nucleotides: TGTGCCAGCAGCCACAGGGGCGGCTATGGCTACACCTTC.

This chain uses TRBV10-3 with TRBJ2-1; TRBD2 matches at 9 bases. J lost 2 bases, V lost 2 bases, and 4 bases had no gene match. CDR3 length: 16 amino acids. The germline gives CDR1 ENHRY, CDR2 SYGVKD. CDR3 nucleotides: TGTGCCATCAGTGAGGCGGCTAGCGGGGCCTACAATGAGCAGTTCTTC. It codes for CAISEAASGAYNEQFF.

The chain carries TRBV5-1 and TRBJ2-7; D unresolved. CDR1 is SGHRS and CDR2 is YFSETQ in the germline V gene. The CDR3 is made up of 12 amino acids. The germline V and J ends were trimmed by 2 bases and 5 bases, with 8 bases remaining between them. CDR3 loop: CASSFYPNEQYF. The CDR3 DNA reads TGCGCCAGCAGCTTTTACCCAAACGAGCAGTACTTC.

The chain couples TRBV2 to TRBJ1-4; 7 bases agree with TRBD1. The length of the CDR3 is 14 residues. Looked up from germline, CDR1 is SNHLY and CDR2 is FYNNEI. The CDR3 coding sequence is TGTGCAACCACTAGGGACAGAACTAATGAAAAACTGTTTTTT. Encoded protein: CATTRDRTNEKLFF.

This clone was observed a handful of times. The chain couples TRBV4-2 to TRBJ1-5, with 9 positions matching TRBD1. V shed 0 bases, J shed 6 bases, and the junction held 9 bases outside the gene matches. The CDR3 sequence is 17 residues long. Germline CDR1 reads LGHNA; CDR2 reads YNFKEQ. This chain's CDR3 is CASSQDRMTGGGQPQHF. The CDR3 DNA reads as TGTGCCAGCAGCCAAGATAGAATGACAGGGGGAGGTCAGCCCCAGCATTTT.

This clone was observed a single time. This chain links TRBV14 with TRBJ1-4; TRBD1 aligns across 10 bases. Trimming removed 4 bases from V and 1 base from J; junction bases left unmatched: 15. The germline V gene has CDR1 SGHDN and CDR2 FVKESK. There are 20 residues in the CDR3. In DNA form, the CDR3 reads TGTGCCAGCAGCCCCCTTACCGGGACAGGGGACTTAAGAACTAATGAAAAACTGTTTTTT. This gives the protein CASSPLTGTGDLRTNEKLFF. The whole variable domain, remainder taken from reference TRBV14 and TRBJ1-4, is EAGVTQFPSHSVIEKGQTVTLRCDPISGHDNLYWYRRVMGKEIKFLLHFVKESKQDESGMPNNRFLAERTGGTYSTLKVQPAELEDSGVYFCASSPLTGTGDLRTNEKLFFGSGTQLSVL.

The chain combines TRBV6-4 with TRBJ1-1, with D possibly being TRBD1 (6 bases). CDR1 is MRHNA and CDR2 is SNTAGT in the germline V gene. This CDR3 has 16 residues. V was clipped by 6 bases and J by 0 bases, with 17 bases between them. CDR3 in amino acids: CASRARAGAMNTEAFF. In DNA, the CDR3 is TGTGCCAGCAGGGCCCGGGCAGGGGCCATGAACACTGAAGCTTTCTTT.

This clone has just one count. V is TRBV28 and J is TRBJ2-7; perhaps TRBD2 as D (5 bases). The germline CDR1 and CDR2 sequences are MDHEN and SYDVKM. The CDR3 contains 13 residues. Trimming left V 7 bases short and J 0 bases short, with 10 bases between. The CDR3 protein is CASTRADSYEQYF. The CDR3, as DNA: TGTGCCAGCACGCGGGCAGACTCCTACGAGCAGTACTTC.

This chain joins TRBV10-3 and TRBJ1-5; 9 bases align to TRBD1. Unmatched junction bases numbered 8, after V lost 8 bases and J lost 3 bases. CDR3 length: 15 amino acids. CDR1 and CDR2 (germline): ENHRY, SYGVKD. The CDR3 DNA reads TGTGCCATCGACGCGGGACAGGGAGACAATCAGCCCCAGCATTTT. Its translation is CAIDAGQGDNQPQHF.

This chain's CDR3 is CASSVDLVGQFF. CDR3 in DNA: TGTGCCAGCAGCGTAGACCTAGTCGGGCAGTTCTTC. The chain joins TRBV9 to TRBJ2-1; D gene unclear. The CDR3 contains 12 residues. Germline V gene data show CDR1 as SGDLS and CDR2 as YYNGEE. Trimming shortened V by 0 bases and J by 12 bases, and 10 bases separated the two germline ends.

This clone was recorded once. The chain joins TRBV2 to TRBJ2-7; TRBD2 agrees at 12 bases. Germline V gene data show CDR1 as SNHLY and CDR2 as FYNNEI. Unmatched junction bases numbered 4, after V lost 7 bases and J lost 3 bases. The CDR3 totals 14 residues. The CDR3 region is CASTWTSGNYEQYF. DNA for the CDR3: TGTGCCAGCACTTGGACTAGCGGGAACTACGAGCAGTACTTC.

The chain combines TRBV5-6 with TRBJ2-7; 10 positions match TRBD1. Germline-derived CDR1 and CDR2 are SGHDT and YYEEEE. This CDR3 contains 16 residues. V was pared by 1 base and J by 4 bases, with 8 bases of the junction left unmatched. The CDR3 is CASSLIRDRGMYEQYF. The CDR3 coding sequence is TGTGCCAGCAGCTTGATCCGGGACAGGGGAATGTACGAGCAGTACTTC.

The J gene is TRBJ2-1, the V gene TRBV18; 7 bases fit TRBD1. J was trimmed by 3 bases and V by 4 bases; bases with no gene match: 3. Germline-derived CDR1 and CDR2 are KGHSH and LQKENI. There are 14 residues in the CDR3. The CDR3 here is CASSRDRGYNEQFF. DNA of the CDR3: TGTGCCAGCTCACGGGACAGAGGCTACAATGAGCAGTTCTTC. The whole variable domain, filled in from reference TRBV18 and TRBJ2-1, reads NAGVMQNPRHLVRRRGQEARLRCSPMKGHSHVYWYRQLPEEGLKFMVYLQKENIIDESGMPKERFSAEFPKEGPSILRIQQVVRGDSAAYFCASSRDRGYNEQFFGPGTRLTVL.

The V gene is TRBV28, the J gene TRBJ2-5, with D maybe TRBD2 (5 bases). With 5 bases removed from V and 4 bases from J, the gap between germline ends came to 14 bases. The germline gives CDR1 MDHEN, CDR2 SYDVKM. This CDR3 contains 14 residues. Written as DNA, the CDR3 is TGTGCCAGCAGTCCGGCGCGGGTGGGAGAGACCCAGTACTTC. It specifies CASSPARVGETQYF.

This chain uses TRBV30 with TRBJ2-5; the D gene could be TRBD1 or TRBD2 (5 bases each). Germline loops: CDR1 GTSNPN, CDR2 SVGIG (reference sequence). V was pared by 4 bases and J by 2 bases, with 11 bases between. The length of the CDR3 is 13 residues. CDR3 nucleotide sequence: TGTGCCTGGAATAACGGGGCACAAGAGACCCAGTACTTC. Protein sequence: CAWNNGAQETQYF.

The chain is built from TRBV7-6 and TRBJ2-1, with D unclear. This CDR3 comprises 14 residues. Germline CDR1 reads SGHVS; CDR2 reads FNYEAQ. Trimming took off 5 bases at V and 3 bases at J, with 11 bases between the two ends. The CDR3 nucleotides read TGTGCCAGCAGCCTCGTTGGGATCTACAATGAGCAGTTCTTC. This translates into CASSLVGIYNEQFF.

J is TRBJ1-1 and V is TRBV18; 8 bases map to TRBD1. In germline, CDR1 is KGHSH, CDR2 LQKENI. Trimming at V came to 3 bases and at J to 0 bases, leaving 3 bases not matched to a gene. The CDR3 covers 15 residues. In nucleotides, the CDR3 is TGTGCCAGCTCACCGGCACAGGGGGTGAACACTGAAGCTTTCTTT. Encoded protein: CASSPAQGVNTEAFF.

The chain couples TRBV5-6 to TRBJ1-4; TRBD1 matches 8 bases. The CDR3 covers 16 residues. Germline loops: CDR1 SGHDT, CDR2 YYEEEE. V lost 2 bases and J lost 4; bases outside the gene matches: 7. The CDR3 region is CASSFSRGRLNEKLFF. The CDR3 DNA reads TGTGCCAGCAGCTTTTCCAGGGGGCGCCTTAATGAAAAACTGTTTTTT. Filled out from reference TRBV5-6 and TRBJ1-4, the complete variable domain reads DAGVTQSPTHLIKTRGQQVTLRCSPKSGHDTVSWYQQALGQGPQFIFQYYEEEERQRGNFPDRFSGHQFPNYSSELNVNALLLGDSALYLCASSFSRGRLNEKLFFGSGTQLSVL.

The rearrangement uses TRBV27 and TRBJ2-1; tentatively, D is TRBD2 (5 bases). The CDR3 sequence is 14 residues long. Germline values: CDR1 MNHEY, CDR2 SMNVEV (reference sequence). The V end was cut by 4 bases, the J end by 0 bases, with 7 bases between. CDR3 DNA sequence: TGTGCCAGCAGTTCCAGCGGCTCCTACAATGAGCAGTTCTTC. It translates to CASSSSGSYNEQFF.

The chain is built from TRBV27 and TRBJ1-1; the D gene is possibly TRBD1 (5 bases). CDR1 is MNHEY and CDR2 is SMNVEV in the germline V gene (reference sequence). The CDR3 runs to 15 residues. Trimming cost V 5 bases and J 12 bases, with 25 bases left between them. CDR3 region: CASSTQPRGREKTFF. In nucleotides, the CDR3 is TGTGCCAGCAGTACCCAACCTCGGGGGAGGGAGAAGACTTTCTTT.

V is TRBV19 and J is TRBJ1-5; D is unresolved. V dropped 0 bases and J dropped 6 bases, with 24 bases sitting between them. From germline, CDR1 is LNHDA and CDR2 SQIVND (reference sequence). The CDR3 spans 19 residues. The CDR3 region is CASSIEGGLLWGMGQPQHF. CDR3 nucleotide sequence: TGTGCCAGTAGTATAGAGGGCGGTCTGCTATGGGGTATGGGTCAGCCCCAGCATTTT.

CDR3 sequence (DNA): TGTGCCAGCAGTCTGAAACAGCTGAACACTGAAGCTTTCTTT. Translation gives CASSLKQLNTEAFF. The V call is TRBV2, the J call TRBJ1-1; no firm D call. The CDR3 runs to 14 residues. Between the trimmed V and J ends, which lost 5 bases and 0 bases, there was a span of 10 bases. From germline, CDR1 is SNHLY and CDR2 FYNNEI.

The chain combines TRBV28 with TRBJ1-2; D remains unclear. Germline loops: CDR1 MDHEN, CDR2 SYDVKM. Trimming left V 2 bases short and J 0 bases short, with 7 bases between. The CDR3 length is 14 residues. The CDR3 region has the DNA TGTGCCAGCAGTTTAATCCAGCCTAACTATGGCTACACCTTC. This translates into CASSLIQPNYGYTF.

The chain couples TRBV25-1 to TRBJ2-7; the match to TRBD1 covers 8 bases. V was clipped by 6 bases and J by 0 bases; unmatched bases: 7. This CDR3 region has 15 residues. Per germline, CDR1 MGHDK and CDR2 SYGVNS. CDR3 nucleotide sequence: TGTGCCAGCAGGGCCACAGGGGGGAGCTCCTACGAGCAGTACTTC. It specifies CASRATGGSSYEQYF.